The sequence of this T cell receptor (beta chain) was determined in a study of neurological immune-mediated disorders. This clonotype was recorded many times. The antigen remains unidentified. TCRdb re-derived calls from the 5' RACE reads in MiXCR, one entry per CDR3 protein. The data contain about 60,000 distinct CDR3 sequences, approximately 3.1% of them seen just once; the ten biggest clones take up around 7.5%. Study-wide points: When the repertoires were sorted by phylogenetic grouping, those of 18 of 34 multiple sclerosis patients ended up in one related-CDR3 cluster, a possible signature.

This CDR3 has 14 residues. From germline, CDR1 is MNHNS and CDR2 SASEGT. V shed 6 bases and J shed 5 bases, with 16 bases lying between them. This rearrangement joins TRBV6-1 to TRBJ2-5, with D uncertain. This sequence was found in a woman in her fifties or sixties with multiple sclerosis. Sequencing was carried out using PBMCs. Here the CDR3 DNA reads TGTGCCAGCAGCGCGCGGACCGACACGGAGACCCAGTACTTC. This sequence encodes CASSARTDTETQYF.